Below, 31 T cell receptor beta chains from the same sample are listed, as sequenced in a study of cytomegalovirus exposure and HLA in healthy donors. Clones were read by immunoSEQ multiplex PCR, and TCRdb kept only the in-frame ones, dropping some. The sample comprises 70,000 or so clones, 85% to 95% of which are singletons, and 1.5% to 1.7% rests with the top ten. Material for sequencing was PBMCs. These TCRs come from a young man in good health and CMV-seropositive.

The chain links TRBV30 to TRBJ2-7; the D is unclear. Germline V gene data show CDR1 as GTSNPN and CDR2 as SVGIG (reference sequence). This CDR3 contains 12 residues. Trimming stripped 4 bases from V and 2 bases from J, with 9 bases between. CDR3 DNA: TGTGCCTGGAAGGCGGCAACCTACGAGCAGTACTTC. This sequence encodes CAWKAATYEQYF.

The genes are TRBV2 and TRBJ2-7; the match to TRBD1 covers 9 bases. This CDR3 comprises 13 residues. Trimming cost V 11 bases and J 2 bases; bases outside gene matches: 7. The germline gives CDR1 SNHLY, CDR2 FYNNEI. The CDR3 reads CASLGQGPYEQYF. The CDR3 bases are TGTGCCTCCTTAGGACAGGGGCCCTACGAGCAGTACTTC.

This sequence joins TRBV5-1 and TRBJ1-1; TRBD1 matches 8 bases. V gave up 3 bases and J gave up 7 bases; unmatched junction bases: 5. The CDR3 length is 13 residues. Germline CDR1 SGHRS, CDR2 YFSETQ. The CDR3 DNA sequence: TGCGCCAGCAGCTGGACAGGGACACTTGAAGCTTTCTTT. Its protein is CASSWTGTLEAFF.

This clone occurred once. The chain couples TRBV20-1 to TRBJ2-2; D gene ambiguous. The V gene lost 3 bases and the J gene lost 8 bases, with 7 bases spanning the gap. The CDR3 runs 11 residues. Germline CDR1 DFQATT, CDR2 SNEGSKA (reference sequence). The CDR3 sequence is CSARRMGELFF. As DNA, the CDR3 is TGCAGTGCTAGGCGGATGGGGGAGCTGTTTTTT.

This clone was found once. The chain joins TRBV28 to TRBJ2-3; 11 nucleotides match TRBD1. CDR1 is MDHEN and CDR2 is SYDVKM in the germline V gene. Losses at the gene ends were 5 bases for V and 2 bases for J; bases not matched to a gene: 6. The CDR3 runs to 16 residues. CDR3 protein: CASSPGQGAVTDTQYF. CDR3 nucleotides: TGTGCCAGCAGTCCCGGACAGGGGGCGGTCACAGATACGCAGTATTTT.

The chain has TRBV6-5 and TRBJ2-5; 9 bases align to TRBD1. The germline V gene has CDR1 MNHEY and CDR2 SVGAGI. The CDR3 consists of 14 residues. The ends lost 5 bases at V and 5 bases at J; junction bases unmatched: 6. This CDR3 is CASSTGTGNETQYF. CDR3 nucleotide sequence: TGTGCCAGCAGTACCGGGACAGGGAATGAGACCCAGTACTTC.

V gene TRBV5-1 combines with J gene TRBJ2-7, with TRBD2 as a possible D gene (5 bases). CDR1 and CDR2 (germline): SGHRS, YFSETQ. The V end lost 3 bases, the J end lost 2 bases, and 18 bases lay between the germline ends. This CDR3 spans 16 amino acids. The CDR3: CASSSRAGSPAYEQYF. Here the CDR3 DNA reads TGCGCCAGCAGCTCAAGGGCGGGCAGCCCAGCCTACGAGCAGTACTTC.

In nucleotides, the CDR3 is TGTGCCAGCAGCTTAAGGCCTAGCGGGAGCCCAGATACGCAGTATTTT. This translates into CASSLRPSGSPDTQYF. The chain has TRBV7-3 and TRBJ2-3, with TRBD2 identical over 10 bases. CDR3 length equals 16 residues. Trimming cost V 1 base and J 4 bases; bases outside gene matches: 5. CDR1 is SGHTA, CDR2 FQGTGA, per germline.

The chain couples TRBV15 to TRBJ1-1, with D maybe TRBD1 (6 bases). The germline V gene has CDR1 LNHNV and CDR2 YYDKDF (reference sequence). The CDR3 runs to 17 residues. The V gene lost 6 bases and the J gene lost 0 bases, with 20 bases spanning the gap. DNA for the CDR3: TGTGCCACCAGAAGGCAGGGAGGGGGTAGTCTGAACACTGAAGCTTTCTTT. Its protein product is CATRRQGGGSLNTEAFF.

The V call is TRBV4-2, the J call TRBJ1-5, with D possibly matching TRBD1 (6 bases). This CDR3 region has 17 residues. CDR1 LGHNA and CDR2 YNFKEQ come from the germline V gene. The V and J ends lost 3 bases and 5 bases respectively, with 20 bases between them. CDR3 nucleotide sequence: TGTGCCAGCAGCCAGGAGTCTATAACAGGGTTGTATCAGCCCCAGCATTTT. Translating it yields CASSQESITGLYQPQHF.

The gene calls are TRBV30 and TRBJ1-2, with TRBD1 matching over 10 bases. Unmatched junction bases numbered 4, after V lost 3 bases and J lost 6 bases. This CDR3 comprises 13 residues. CDR1 GTSNPN and CDR2 SVGIG come from the germline V gene (reference sequence). In DNA, the CDR3 is TGTGCCTGGAGGTTCGGACAGGGGGATGGCTACACCTTC. It translates to CAWRFGQGDGYTF.

The chain joins TRBV30 to TRBJ2-2; D ambiguous. CDR1 and CDR2 (germline): GTSNPN, SVGIG (reference sequence). With 2 bases removed from V and 5 bases from J, the gap between germline ends came to 12 bases. This CDR3 contains 14 residues. This chain's CDR3 is CAWSRSQWTGELFF. For the CDR3, the DNA is TGTGCCTGGAGTCGATCCCAGTGGACCGGGGAGCTGTTTTTT.

The chain carries TRBV30 and TRBJ2-7, with TRBD1 matching over 10 bases. V was pared by 3 bases and J by 3 bases, with 5 bases of the junction left unmatched. Germline V gene data show CDR1 as GTSNPN and CDR2 as SVGIG (reference sequence). The CDR3 loop spans 14 amino acids. CDR3: CAWSGGDRGYEQYF. The CDR3 DNA follows: TGTGCCTGGAGCGGGGGGGACAGGGGCTACGAGCAGTACTTC.

The genes are TRBV5-1 and TRBJ2-1; 14 bases line up with TRBD2. J was trimmed by 6 bases and V by 4 bases; bases with no gene match: 3. Germline V gives CDR1 SGHRS, CDR2 YFSETQ. This CDR3 is built from 15 residues. CDR3: CASSLGLAGGNEQFF. As DNA, the CDR3 is TGCGCCAGCAGCCTTGGACTAGCGGGAGGCAATGAGCAGTTCTTC.

The chain joins TRBV7-2 to TRBJ2-3; 12 bases fit TRBD2. Germline CDR1 is SGHTA and CDR2 is FQGNSA. With 4 bases clipped from V and 6 bases from J, the junction kept 8 bases outside the gene matches. The CDR3 is made up of 16 amino acids. The CDR3 sequence is CASSSTRLAGADTQYF. The CDR3 DNA reads as TGTGCCAGCAGCTCAACTCGACTAGCGGGAGCTGATACGCAGTATTTT.

The chain couples TRBV2 to TRBJ2-5; maybe TRBD1 (5 bases). Germline V gives CDR1 SNHLY, CDR2 FYNNEI. The CDR3 totals 14 residues. With 2 bases removed from V and 3 bases from J, the gap between germline ends came to 10 bases. The CDR3 nucleotides are TGTGCCAGCAGTGAACGACAGACAGAAGAGACCCAGTACTTC. Its translation is CASSERQTEETQYF.

The chain carries TRBV23-1 and TRBJ2-7; D might be TRBD1 (6 bases). TRBV23-1 is assigned to the ORF class and has an uncertain function. V lost 8 bases, J lost 5 bases, and 19 bases lay in between. This CDR3 contains 14 residues. CDR3 DNA: TGCGCCAGCCTTCCAAACAGGGTTTCCCACGAGCAGTACTTC. This codes for CASLPNRVSHEQYF.

This rearrangement joins TRBV28 to TRBJ2-6, with TRBD1 matching 8 bases. In germline, CDR1 is MDHEN, CDR2 SYDVKM. Losses at the gene ends were 6 bases for V and 2 bases for J; bases not matched to a gene: 6. The CDR3 covers 16 residues. CDR3 residues: CASSLETGAGANVLTF. The CDR3 bases are TGTGCCAGCAGCCTTGAGACAGGGGCTGGGGCCAACGTCCTGACTTTC.

The chain recombines TRBV18 with TRBJ1-1; D might be TRBD1 (6 bases). The CDR3 is made up of 14 amino acids. Germline CDR1 is KGHSH and CDR2 is LQKENI. Trimming pared 0 bases from V and 1 base from J, leaving 6 bases between. The CDR3 sequence: CASSPPTGNTEAFF. DNA for the CDR3: TGTGCCAGCTCACCACCGACAGGGAACACTGAAGCTTTCTTT.

CDR3 DNA: TGCAGCGTTGAAGCTATGGACAGGGACGGCTACGAGCAGTACTTC. Its protein is CSVEAMDRDGYEQYF. This chain uses TRBV29-1 with TRBJ2-7, with TRBD1 identical over 8 bases. The germline V gene has CDR1 SQVTM and CDR2 ANQGSEA. With 1 base clipped from V and 3 bases from J, the junction kept 8 bases outside the gene matches. The CDR3 consists of 15 residues.

This chain connects TRBV19 to TRBJ2-6; D is undetermined. The CDR3 runs to 14 residues. With 1 base removed from V and 6 bases from J, the gap between germline ends came to 7 bases. Germline V lookup: CDR1 LNHDA, CDR2 SQIVND (reference sequence). In nucleotides, the CDR3 is TGTGCCAGTAGTATAGGTCCTATGGCCAACGTCCTGACTTTC. Translated, it gives CASSIGPMANVLTF.

CDR3 bases: TGTGCCAGCAGTCCGGCGGGGCAGTTCTTC. Translation: CASSPAGQFF. This sequence joins TRBV6-4 and TRBJ2-1; D is possibly TRBD2 (5 bases). Per germline, CDR1 MRHNA and CDR2 SNTAGT. V dropped 5 bases and J dropped 12 bases, with 8 bases sitting between them. The CDR3 runs 10 residues.

J is TRBJ1-5 and V is TRBV7-9; TRBD1 matches 7 bases. V was clipped by 5 bases and J by 4 bases; unmatched bases: 5. The germline V gene encodes CDR1 SEHNR and CDR2 FQNEAQ (reference sequence). The length of the CDR3 is 14 residues. The CDR3 DNA reads TGTGCCAGCAGCAGTACAGGGGCTAATCAGCCCCAGCATTTT. It specifies CASSSTGANQPQHF.

This clone has a handful of counts. J is TRBJ2-7 and V is TRBV2; 7 nucleotides align to TRBD2. With 5 bases clipped from V and 0 bases from J, the junction kept 4 bases outside the gene matches. The V gene's germline CDR1 is SNHLY and CDR2 FYNNEI. The CDR3 is 14 amino acids. CDR3 region: CASSYQRDSYEQYF. In DNA form, the CDR3 reads TGTGCCAGCAGTTACCAGCGGGACTCCTACGAGCAGTACTTC.

The chain couples TRBV2 to TRBJ1-5, with D tentatively TRBD1 (6 bases). Germline V gives CDR1 SNHLY, CDR2 FYNNEI. V was shortened by 8 bases and J by 2 bases, with 10 bases between the two germline ends. This CDR3 has 13 amino acids. CDR3 sequence reads: CASDRQGNQPQHF. In nucleotides, the CDR3 is TGTGCCAGCGATCGACAGGGCAATCAGCCCCAGCATTTT.

This chain uses TRBV27 with TRBJ2-7, with TRBD2 identical over 7 bases. The CDR3 is 17 amino acids. V shed 4 bases and J 2 bases; nucleotides not matched to a gene: 14. The germline gives CDR1 MNHEY, CDR2 SMNVEV (reference sequence). CDR3 in amino acids: CASSSLSGIGPTYEQYF. The CDR3 nucleotides are TGTGCCAGCAGTTCCCTCAGCGGGATAGGGCCCACCTACGAGCAGTACTTC.

The genes are TRBV18 and TRBJ2-7; TRBD1 aligns across 8 bases. Germline loops: CDR1 KGHSH, CDR2 LQKENI. This CDR3 has 15 amino acids. V was clipped by 4 bases and J by 2 bases; unmatched bases: 7. CDR3 sequence (DNA): TGTGCCAGCTCACGACAGGGGCCGTTTCCCTACGAGCAGTACTTC. It encodes CASSRQGPFPYEQYF.

The CDR3 DNA reads TGTGCCAGCACCATCCGGGGATCCTATGGCTACACCTTC. Protein sequence: CASTIRGSYGYTF. This rearrangement joins TRBV28 to TRBJ1-2; D call uncertain. The length of the CDR3 is 13 residues. The germline V gene encodes CDR1 MDHEN and CDR2 SYDVKM. The V end was cut by 7 bases, the J end by 4 bases, with 13 bases between.

The genes are TRBV27 and TRBJ2-7; D gene uncertain. CDR1 and CDR2 from the germline V gene are MNHEY and SMNVEV (reference sequence). CDR3 length: 14 residues. V was shortened by 3 bases and J by 4 bases, with 13 bases between the two germline ends. This CDR3 reads CASSFGRPRYEQYF. For the CDR3, the DNA is TGTGCCAGCAGTTTCGGCAGGCCACGGTACGAGCAGTACTTC.

This clone appeared a few times. Other nucleotide sequences from this sample produce the same CDR3. The chain joins TRBV4-1 to TRBJ2-5, with D maybe TRBD2 (6 bases). V was clipped by 3 bases and J by 2 bases, with 16 bases between them. Germline values: CDR1 MGHRA, CDR2 YSYEKL. The length of the CDR3 is 16 residues. CDR3 amino acids: CASSQGGGGPQETQYF. In DNA form, the CDR3 reads TGCGCCAGCAGCCAGGGGGGTGGGGGACCTCAAGAGACCCAGTACTTC.

This chain links TRBV27 with TRBJ2-7; 9 bases are a match to TRBD2. Germline V gives CDR1 MNHEY, CDR2 SMNVEV (reference sequence). The CDR3 is made up of 16 amino acids. After removal of 5 bases from V and 3 bases from J, the junction contained 11 bases not matched to a gene. The CDR3 sequence is CASSAGGAGGIYEQYF. In nucleotides, the CDR3 is TGTGCCAGCAGTGCAGGGGGAGCGGGAGGAATCTACGAGCAGTACTTC.